This T cell receptor (beta chain) was identified during a study of shared clonotypes between healthy human individuals (dated by TCRdb to the early 2020s). About the investigation overall: The cohort included a few men and a couple of women between 18 and 49 years of age. Per donor, three plates each were used for CD4 naive and CD4 memory, two for CD8 naive, and one for CD8 memory. To estimate repertoire size and how much clonotype sharing occurs between individuals, the study deeply sequenced the blood TCR repertoires of roughly 5 healthy adults. Libraries were prepared and TCR repertoires were sequenced by different laboratories using diverse techniques, in order to increase sequencing depth and limit assay-specific biases. Between about 0.85 and 9.5 billion PBMCs per donor were obtained by leukapheresis. Summary of the overall study and its limitations: When a few donors were compared, the shared fraction of clonotypes was about 5.2% for naive CD4, about 4% for naive CD8, 2% to 2.5% for memory CD4, and around 0.37% for memory CD8. The genetic and exposure-history diversity represented was limited by the small number of donors. Pairwise subsampling indicated that sequencing depth was expected to affect the degree of clonotype sharing among donors. Compared with non-shared clonotypes, clonotypes shared by all four sorted-subset donors had higher generation probabilities. Estimated clonotype richness was generally larger for naive than for memory subsets. Even with the large sequencing depth, rarefaction of the sorted-subset datasets indicated that sequencing was incomplete. Only blood was sampled, and tissue TCR repertoires likely differ from those in blood.

For this clone: Its antigen is unknown. Base quality data are lacking; no much larger clone is found one base away.

Using the deep immunoSEQ assay, TCR CDR3 regions were amplified from genomic DNA by multiplex PCR. Genomic DNA extracted from each cell subset was distributed evenly over all wells of several immunoSEQ 96-well plates, and each plate served as one replicate. For sorted subsets, approximately 190 ng genomic DNA, equal to about 30,000 T cell genomes, was loaded into each replicate PCR. Purified libraries were quantified with a Qubit 3.0 fluorometer, sized on a Bioanalyzer 2100, and re-quantified with the KAPA Library Quantification kit. Each immunoSEQ 96-well plate was sequenced on its own single-read 150-cycle Illumina NextSeq 550 flow cell. Per the authors' processing: Because the immunoSEQ output included only junctional sequences and no quality scores, the filtering could not be the same as the filtering used for full-length reads. To assign V/J genes and CDR3, sequences were annotated using PyIR, a Python wrapper for IgBLAST v1.9, with IMGT germline references. Reads were filtered out if the reads had weak V/J assignments (E-value above 1e-6), no CDR3, stop codons, out-of-frame junctions, or ambiguous translated residues. V3J clonotypes were defined by identical inferred V gene, J gene, and CDR3 amino acid sequence. To compute the percentage overlap between repertoires, the number of shared unique clonotypes was divided by the size of the smaller repertoire. Three approaches were used to assess repertoire richness: RTK rarefaction, the Chao1 estimator, and Recon v2.1 estimates of unobserved clonotypes. Generation probabilities were computed with OLGA for all TCRbeta clonotypes obtained by the gDNA method from four donors. Here the immuneACCESS table is served through TCRdb, limited to in-frame sequences with V and J called. Missing clones are a known gap in these copies; in checked studies unresolved V genes cover under half, and the rest lacks a known reason. The V and J calls and clone size were taken over from that table, and D and trimming were inferred from the DNA. Present in this sample are approximately 600,000 clones, 85% to 95% of which were seen just once. Jointly, the top ten make up over 0.1% of the sample.

CD8 naive samples were obtained by positive selection for CCR7 among CD45RO-negative cells, yielding a CD45RA+CCR7+ population from which TemRA cells were excluded. The donors were healthy, HIV-negative adults with no recently reported acute infections or vaccinations. Every donor was a Caucasian adult residing in Nashville, Tennessee, USA. Blood was obtained by leukapheresis, after which PBMCs were separated by Ficoll-Histopaque density gradient centrifugation and cryopreserved in liquid nitrogen vapor phase. Purity and quantity of every magnetically sorted T cell population were checked by analytical flow cytometry. From each sorted fraction, genomic DNA was isolated and quantified by UV absorbance on a Nanodrop 2000c. V gives up 3 bases and J gives up 2 bases, and the segment between their germline ends measures 17 bases. The germline V gene provides CDR1 MNHNS and CDR2 SASEGT. From the cysteine through the phenylalanine, the CDR3 covers 16 amino acids. The only DNA kept is the CDR3, 48 bases in frame from the first base.

The specimen sequenced was naive CD8+ T cells sorted from blood. Explained via the paper, the cell subset or site label denotes: CD45RA+CCR7+. The origin of this receptor is a woman aged 25 to 39 in good health. The chain uses TRBV6-1 and TRBJ2-7; too little of a D gene remains to name it. The CDR3 corresponds to CASSELPPLSAYEQYF. Here is the DNA: TGTGCCAGCAGTGAGCTGCCCCCGTTGTCGGCCTACGAGCAGTACTTC.